Below are 29 T cell receptor beta chains sequenced from a single sample in a study of blood T cell repertoires in COVID-19. The repertoire was sequenced with immunoSEQ multiplex PCR; TCRdb's copy has only in-frame clones and lacks some. The sample has hundreds of thousands of clones; around 90% are singletons. The material sequenced was peripheral blood. These receptors came from a man between 60 and 75 years old who had recovered from COVID-19.

The rearrangement links TRBV5-1 to TRBJ2-5; 7 positions match TRBD1. CDR1 is SGHRS and CDR2 is YFSETQ in the germline V gene. After removal of 5 bases from V and 1 base from J, the junction contained 5 bases not matched to a gene. This CDR3 region has 14 residues. DNA for the CDR3: TGCGCCAGCAGGCCCGGGACAGCCCAAGAGACCCAGTACTTC. Its protein product is CASRPGTAQETQYF.

This chain joins TRBV12-5 and TRBJ2-1; 8 nucleotides align to TRBD2. With 3 bases clipped from V and 0 bases from J, the junction kept 10 bases outside the gene matches. Germline CDR1 LGHNT, CDR2 FRNRAP. The CDR3 length is 18 residues. The CDR3 nucleotides read TGTGCTAGTGGTTTTGTTAGAGATGGGACTAGCTCCTACAATGAGCAGTTCTTC. As protein: CASGFVRDGTSSYNEQFF.

The genes are TRBV15 and TRBJ2-1; tentatively, D is TRBD2 (6 bases). Between the trimmed V and J ends, which lost 4 bases and 12 bases, there was a span of 13 bases. Germline CDR1 LNHNV, CDR2 YYDKDF (reference sequence). This CDR3 has 12 residues. The DNA for the CDR3 is TGTGCCACCAGCATGGGACTTCTGAGGCAGTTCTTC. Amino acid sequence: CATSMGLLRQFF.

The rearrangement joins TRBV27 to TRBJ2-7; 10 nucleotides align to TRBD1. Germline V gene lookup returns CDR1 MNHEY and CDR2 SMNVEV (reference sequence). Trimming cost V 6 bases and J 4 bases; bases outside gene matches: 9. The CDR3 runs 15 residues. The CDR3 loop reads CASSRSGTGAYEQYV. In DNA, the CDR3 is TGTGCCAGCAGCCGTTCCGGGACAGGGGCATACGAGCAGTACGTC.

CDR3 protein: CASFGQAGYTQYF. Here the CDR3 DNA reads TGTGCCAGCTTCGGTCAAGCGGGGTATACGCAGTATTTT. The chain is built from TRBV12-3 or TRBV12-4 and TRBJ2-3; 7 bases agree with TRBD2. After removal of 8 bases from V and 7 bases from J, the junction contained 9 bases not matched to a gene. The CDR3 contains 13 residues.

The chain is built from TRBV5-5 and TRBJ1-4; D remains unclear. Trimming shortened V by 4 bases and J by 0 bases, and 13 bases separated the two germline ends. CDR3 length: 16 amino acids. Germline V gene data show CDR1 as SGHKS and CDR2 as YYEKEE (reference sequence). The CDR3 nucleotides are TGTGCCAGCAGCCCCCGGACGGGAGCAACTAATGAAAAACTGTTTTTT. This encodes CASSPRTGATNEKLFF.

The chain combines TRBV7-8 with TRBJ2-7, with 10 nucleotides matching TRBD1. The germline V gene encodes CDR1 SGHVS and CDR2 FQNEAQ. The V gene end was trimmed by 4 bases and the J gene end by 10 bases; junction bases not matched to a gene: 10. The CDR3 is 14 amino acids. CDR3 DNA: TGTGCCAGCAGCTCATCCGGGACAGGGGCCCCCCAGTACGTC. Translating it yields CASSSSGTGAPQYV.

V gene TRBV18 combines with J gene TRBJ2-1; tentative D call: TRBD2 (5 bases). The length of the CDR3 is 16 residues. V was pared by 2 bases and J by 5 bases, with 16 bases between. Germline V gene lookup returns CDR1 KGHSH and CDR2 LQKENI. The CDR3 reads CASSPEERQLDNEQFF. The CDR3 nucleotides are TGTGCCAGCTCACCAGAGGAGCGGCAGTTAGACAATGAGCAGTTCTTC.

V and J are TRBV5-6 and TRBJ2-3; TRBD2 matches at 7 bases. In germline, CDR1 is SGHDT, CDR2 YYEEEE. The CDR3 covers 15 residues. V lost 4 bases and J lost 2; bases outside the gene matches: 7. Here the CDR3 reads CASSPLSGYTDTQYF. CDR3 nucleotides: TGTGCCAGCAGCCCACTTAGCGGGTACACAGATACGCAGTATTTT.

This clone was seen just once. The chain couples TRBV6-5 to TRBJ1-2, with TRBD1 matching over 9 bases. This CDR3 has 14 residues. Germline V gene data show CDR1 as MNHEY and CDR2 as SVGAGI. Trimming cost V 5 bases and J 4 bases; bases outside gene matches: 5. CDR3 coding DNA: TGTGCCAGCAGTCCCACGGACAGGGGCTATGGCTACACCTTC. This encodes CASSPTDRGYGYTF.

The chain links TRBV9 to TRBJ2-1, with 13 positions matching TRBD2. V was pared by 4 bases and J by 8 bases, with 6 bases of the junction left unmatched. Germline V lookup: CDR1 SGDLS, CDR2 YYNGEE. CDR3 length equals 15 residues. DNA for the CDR3: TGTGCCAGCAGCCTCACTAGCGGGGGGGCCCATGAGCAGTTCTTC. Residues: CASSLTSGGAHEQFF.

This chain links TRBV19 with TRBJ1-5, with D possibly TRBD1 on 5 matching bases. The length of the CDR3 is 17 residues. Looked up from germline, CDR1 is LNHDA and CDR2 is SQIVND (reference sequence). V lost 7 bases and J 2 bases, leaving 21 bases between the germline ends. This CDR3 reads CASTLDGRGYGNQPQHF. CDR3 nucleotide sequence: TGTGCCAGTACCCTCGATGGGAGGGGTTACGGCAATCAGCCCCAGCATTTT.

The chain combines TRBV11-1 with TRBJ2-5; TRBD2 aligns across 12 bases. Unmatched junction bases numbered 5, after V lost 6 bases and J lost 0 bases. The germline V gene has CDR1 SGHAT and CDR2 FQDESV (reference sequence). CDR3 size: 16 residues. The CDR3 region is CASSRRLAGDQETQYF. Here the CDR3 DNA reads TGTGCCAGCAGTCGAAGACTAGCGGGGGACCAAGAGACCCAGTACTTC.

The gene calls are TRBV6-5 and TRBJ1-1; D is perhaps TRBD1 (5 bases). V lost 4 bases and J 1 base, leaving 7 bases between the germline ends. The germline V gene encodes CDR1 MNHEY and CDR2 SVGAGI. The CDR3 loop spans 13 amino acids. The CDR3 nucleotides are TGTGCCAGCAGTTTCGGACAGAACACTGAAGCTTTCTTT. Its protein product is CASSFGQNTEAFF.

This chain links TRBV12-3 or TRBV12-4 with TRBJ2-7, with no clear D. This CDR3 has 11 amino acids. Between the trimmed V and J ends, which lost 3 bases and 7 bases, there was a span of 7 bases. CDR3 sequence: CASSLHREQYF. The CDR3 bases are TGTGCCAGCAGTTTGCACAGAGAGCAGTACTTC.

The chain uses TRBV7-8 and TRBJ2-3; TRBD2 aligns across 10 bases. J lost 0 bases, V lost 0 bases, and 0 bases had no gene match. Per germline, CDR1 SGHVS and CDR2 FQNEAQ. This CDR3 spans 16 amino acids. This CDR3 reads CASSLATSGSTDTQYF. The CDR3 DNA follows: TGTGCCAGCAGCTTAGCGACTAGCGGGAGCACAGATACGCAGTATTTT.

This rearrangement joins TRBV7-9 to TRBJ2-1; a weak D match, TRBD2 (6 bases). CDR1 and CDR2 from the germline V gene are SEHNR and FQNEAQ (reference sequence). The CDR3 has 14 amino acids. V was trimmed by 5 bases and J by 10 bases, leaving 18 bases between them. CDR3 DNA sequence: TGTGCCAGCAGCCTTACAGCCGGGACTCAAGAGCAGTTCTTC. It codes for CASSLTAGTQEQFF.

The chain employs TRBV18 and TRBJ2-2, with a possible D match to TRBD1 (5 bases). CDR1 is KGHSH, CDR2 LQKENI, per germline. This CDR3 comprises 14 residues. Between the trimmed V and J ends, which lost 8 bases and 2 bases, there was a span of 12 bases. For the CDR3, the DNA is TGTGCCAGCACCCGGACACCTAACACCGGGGAGCTGTTTTTT. It is translated as CASTRTPNTGELFF.

V usage is TRBV10-2 and J usage is TRBJ2-1; weak D call: TRBD2 (6 bases). This CDR3 comprises 17 residues. Germline V lookup: CDR1 WSHSY, CDR2 SAAADI. Trimming stripped 3 bases from V and 7 bases from J, with 22 bases between. The CDR3 loop is CASSDRQTRRLRNEQFF. The CDR3 DNA follows: TGCGCCAGCAGTGACCGTCAGACTAGAAGGTTGAGGAATGAGCAGTTCTTC.

The genes are TRBV10-3 and TRBJ2-7; D might be TRBD1 (6 bases). Germline CDR1 reads ENHRY; CDR2 reads SYGVKD. This CDR3 region has 14 residues. The V end was cut by 5 bases, the J end by 2 bases, with 13 bases between. CDR3 sequence (DNA): TGTGCCATCAGTTCCGGACAGCCCCCCTACGAGCAGTACGTC. This translates into CAISSGQPPYEQYV.

The chain employs TRBV4-1 and TRBJ1-1, with D maybe TRBD1 (5 bases). The germline CDR1 and CDR2 sequences are MGHRA and YSYEKL. The CDR3 sequence is 14 residues long. V dropped 0 bases and J dropped 5 bases, with 10 bases sitting between them. CDR3 DNA sequence: TGCGCCAGCAGCCAAGATGTGCGGGGGACTGAAGCTTTCTTT. Encoded protein: CASSQDVRGTEAFF.

The chain joins TRBV2 to TRBJ1-2; D unclear. Looked up from germline, CDR1 is SNHLY and CDR2 is FYNNEI. V lost 4 bases, J lost 8 bases, and 5 bases lay in between. CDR3 size: 10 residues. CDR3 loop: CASSVQGYTF. CDR3 in DNA: TGTGCCAGCAGTGTACAAGGCTACACCTTC.

The chain combines TRBV9 with TRBJ2-7, with a possible D match to TRBD1 (5 bases). Looked up from germline, CDR1 is SGDLS and CDR2 is YYNGEE. Trimming took 4 bases from V and 5 from J, leaving 16 bases between them. The CDR3 has 14 residues. The CDR3 is CASSRSSGIHEQYF. The CDR3 nucleotides read TGTGCCAGCAGCCGATCATCAGGGATCCACGAGCAGTACTTC.

V gene TRBV19 combines with J gene TRBJ1-5; D possibly corresponds to TRBD1 (5 bases). The CDR3 runs 16 residues. CDR1 and CDR2 (germline): LNHDA, SQIVND (reference sequence). Trimming cost V 4 bases and J 7 bases, with 20 bases left between them. The CDR3 reads CASSKTQEGSRQPQHF. CDR3 nucleotides: TGTGCCAGTAGTAAGACACAGGAAGGGTCACGGCAGCCCCAGCATTTT.

The V call is TRBV6-1, the J call TRBJ2-2; the match to TRBD2 covers 7 bases. The CDR3 length is 16 residues. The trim removed 0 bases at V and 6 bases at J, leaving 7 bases unmatched. Germline V gene data show CDR1 as MNHNS and CDR2 as SASEGT. In DNA form, the CDR3 reads TGTGCCAGCAGTGAAGCCTCCCTAGCGGTCTCCGGGGAGCTGTTTTTT. It specifies CASSEASLAVSGELFF.

The chain links TRBV10-3 to TRBJ1-1; TRBD1 matches at 8 bases. V gave up 3 bases and J gave up 5 bases; unmatched junction bases: 14. The germline CDR1 and CDR2 sequences are ENHRY and SYGVKD. The CDR3 contains 17 residues. The CDR3 coding sequence is TGTGCCATCAGTGATGGTTCTAGCAGGGGGCGAGGAACTGAAGCTTTCTTT. Its translation: CAISDGSSRGRGTEAFF.

This chain links TRBV5-5 with TRBJ1-3; weak D call: TRBD1 (6 bases). The germline V gene encodes CDR1 SGHKS and CDR2 YYEKEE (reference sequence). The length of the CDR3 is 15 residues. V lost 5 bases and J 4 bases, leaving 16 bases between the germline ends. CDR3 sequence reads: CASRQQGRGGNTIYF. As DNA, the CDR3 is TGTGCCAGCAGACAGCAGGGGAGGGGAGGAAACACCATATATTTT.

Concerning this clone itself: The same CDR3 can be traced to other DNA sequences in this sample. This chain joins TRBV19 and TRBJ1-5; D is perhaps TRBD1 (6 bases). V gave up 3 bases and J gave up 0 bases, with 12 bases separating them. Looked up from germline, CDR1 is LNHDA and CDR2 is SQIVND (reference sequence). The CDR3 length is 16 residues. CDR3 sequence: CASSIGGGGSNQPQHF. Here the CDR3 DNA reads TGTGCCAGTAGTATTGGGGGAGGGGGTAGCAATCAGCCCCAGCATTTT.

This clone showed up just a few times. The chain joins TRBV9 to TRBJ2-7, with D maybe TRBD1 (6 bases). The CDR3 covers 13 residues. The germline V gene encodes CDR1 SGDLS and CDR2 YYNGEE. With 2 bases removed from V and 4 bases from J, the gap between germline ends came to 10 bases. The CDR3 coding sequence is TGTGCCAGCAGCGTGGGACACTCTTACGAGCAGTACTTC. Protein product: CASSVGHSYEQYF.